The 16 T cell receptor beta chains presented below share a single source sample, sequenced in a study of blood T cell repertoires in COVID-19. TCRdb's copy holds only in-frame clones and misses some; the assay was immunoSEQ multiplex PCR. The table has some 310,000 clones, around 86% seen once. What was sequenced was peripheral blood. The origin of the receptors is a man aged 50 to 60 with active or convalescent COVID-19.

This chain links TRBV27 with TRBJ2-1; no definite D call. V lost 7 bases and J lost 6, with 7 bases in between. The CDR3 loop spans 11 amino acids. Germline-derived CDR1 and CDR2 are MNHEY and SMNVEV (reference sequence). The DNA for the CDR3 is TGTGCCAGCACCGCGTTCAATGAGCAGTTCTTC. Its translation is CASTAFNEQFF.

The chain links TRBV10-1 to TRBJ2-2; D uncertain. The CDR3 has 16 amino acids. The germline CDR1 and CDR2 sequences are WNHNN and SYGVQD (reference sequence). V lost 4 bases and J lost 5, with 17 bases in between. The CDR3 is CASSATVGDKTGELFF. DNA of the CDR3: TGCGCCAGCAGTGCGACTGTCGGAGATAAGACCGGGGAGCTGTTTTTT.

The J gene is TRBJ2-2, the V gene TRBV24-1; D may be TRBD2 (6 bases). Trimming left V 3 bases short and J 2 bases short, with 12 bases between. This CDR3 contains 16 residues. Germline lookup yields CDR1 KGHDR and CDR2 SFDVKD. Here the CDR3 reads CATSDVGGSNTGELFF. The CDR3, as DNA: TGTGCCACCAGTGATGTGGGGGGATCAAACACCGGGGAGCTGTTTTTT.

The chain's CDR3 is CASSPGTGLHGYTF. The CDR3 DNA reads TGTGCCAGCAGCCCCGGGACAGGGCTCCATGGCTACACCTTC. The rearrangement links TRBV7-2 to TRBJ1-2, with 9 bases that match TRBD1. Germline V gene lookup returns CDR1 SGHTA and CDR2 FQGNSA. The CDR3 is 14 residues long. After removal of 5 bases from V and 6 bases from J, the junction contained 7 bases not matched to a gene.

The rearrangement joins TRBV4-2 to TRBJ2-7; TRBD2 aligns across 12 bases. V lost 3 bases to trimming and J lost 3 bases; unmatched junction nucleotides: 15. The germline V gene has CDR1 LGHNA and CDR2 YNFKEQ. The CDR3 totals 19 residues. The CDR3 here is CASSQEQTSGSTDVYEQYF. The DNA for the CDR3 is TGTGCCAGCAGCCAGGAACAGACTAGCGGGAGTACGGATGTCTACGAGCAGTACTTC.

This chain uses TRBV18 with TRBJ1-4; D remains unclear. CDR3 length: 15 residues. Per the germline V gene, CDR1 is KGHSH and CDR2 is LQKENI. The ends were cut back, 2 bases at V and 5 bases at J, with 12 bases in the middle. The CDR3 region is CASSPSLTENEKLFF. In DNA, the CDR3 is TGTGCCAGCTCACCATCTCTAACAGAGAATGAAAAACTGTTTTTT.

Note on this clone: Other DNA sequences from this sample encode an identical CDR3 as well. J is TRBJ1-5 and V is TRBV30, with 9 bases identical to TRBD1. The CDR3 covers 13 residues. V lost 1 base and J lost 5; bases outside the gene matches: 0. Per the germline V gene, CDR1 is GTSNPN and CDR2 is SVGIG (reference sequence). The CDR3 DNA follows: TGTGCCTGGAGTGGGACAGGGGATCAGCCCCAGCATTTT. This translates into CAWSGTGDQPQHF. Looking up the rest from reference TRBV30 and TRBJ1-5 gives the full variable domain: SQTIHQWPATLVQPVGSPLSLECTVEGTSNPNLYWYRQAAGRGLQLLFYSVGIGQISSEVPQNLSASRPQDRQFILSSKKLLLSDSGFYLCAWSGTGDQPQHFGDGTRLSIL.

The chain is built from TRBV7-9 and TRBJ1-5; no definite D call. The CDR3 has 14 residues. Trimming took 5 bases from V and 0 from J, leaving 8 bases between them. Looked up from germline, CDR1 is SEHNR and CDR2 is FQNEAQ (reference sequence). In DNA, the CDR3 is TGTGCCAGCAGCCCACAAGATAGCAATCAGCCCCAGCATTTT. Its translation: CASSPQDSNQPQHF.

The table lists this clone with a count of one. The chain combines TRBV19 with TRBJ1-2; 8 bases map to TRBD1. Germline CDR1 LNHDA, CDR2 SQIVND (reference sequence). The length of the CDR3 is 14 residues. V gave up 4 bases and J gave up 7 bases; unmatched junction bases: 8. In DNA, the CDR3 is TGTGCCAGTAGTACATACCAGGGGGCTGCTGGCTACACCTTC. Protein sequence: CASSTYQGAAGYTF.

The chain combines TRBV19 with TRBJ2-3; D is ambiguous. CDR3 length equals 14 residues. V lost 4 bases and J lost 2, with 10 bases in between. The germline gives CDR1 LNHDA, CDR2 SQIVND (reference sequence). CDR3 region: CASSRNGDTDTQYF. CDR3 coding DNA: TGTGCCAGTAGTAGAAACGGAGACACAGATACGCAGTATTTT.

This clone was detected only a few times. This rearrangement joins TRBV5-4 to TRBJ1-1; TRBD1 matches 9 bases. This CDR3 region has 16 residues. V lost 4 bases, J lost 0 bases, and 7 bases stayed unmatched. Per the germline V gene, CDR1 is SGHNT and CDR2 is YYREEE (reference sequence). CDR3 loop: CASSQNGQGMNTEAFF. The CDR3 coding sequence is TGTGCCAGCAGCCAGAACGGACAGGGGATGAACACTGAAGCTTTCTTT.

The chain joins TRBV10-3 to TRBJ2-1; maybe TRBD2 (5 bases). This CDR3 is 16 amino acids long. Trimming left V 8 bases short and J 4 bases short, with 21 bases between. The germline V gene encodes CDR1 ENHRY and CDR2 SYGVKD. The CDR3 bases are TGTGCCATCGGAAAGATTCGGGGTTTCGGTTACAATGAGCAGTTCTTC. Its translation is CAIGKIRGFGYNEQFF.

Note on this clone: This specimen includes other DNA sequences encoding the same CDR3. The rearrangement joins TRBV7-2 to TRBJ1-3; 7 nucleotides line up with TRBD1. With V trimmed by 1 base and J by 0 bases, 0 bases remained unmatched. Germline assignment: CDR1 SGHTA and CDR2 FQGNSA. The length of the CDR3 is 15 residues. CDR3 nucleotides: TGTGCCAGCAGCTTAGACAGGGGCTCTGGAAACACCATATATTTT. Its translation is CASSLDRGSGNTIYF.

The chain carries TRBV2 and TRBJ1-2; possibly TRBD1 for D (5 bases). Deletions cut 7 bases from V and 5 bases from J, with 20 bases between. This CDR3 comprises 15 residues. Germline V gene data show CDR1 as SNHLY and CDR2 as FYNNEI. CDR3 residues: CASMGKGALPYGYTF. CDR3 sequence (DNA): TGTGCCAGCATGGGGAAAGGGGCTTTACCTTATGGCTACACCTTC.

The chain is built from TRBV27 and TRBJ2-7, with TRBD1 matching over 9 bases. The germline V gene has CDR1 MNHEY and CDR2 SMNVEV (reference sequence). CDR3 length: 15 amino acids. V dropped 2 bases and J dropped 1; count of bases not matched to a gene: 3. The CDR3 DNA follows: TGTGCCAGCAGTTTAAAGGGACAGGGTTCCTACGAGCAGTACTTC. Its translation: CASSLKGQGSYEQYF.

This clone was picked up one time. A read error may produce the germline difference seen at one junction end. The chain links TRBV7-7 to TRBJ1-1, with unresolved D. Per germline, CDR1 SSHAT and CDR2 FNYEAQ (reference sequence). The length of the CDR3 is 14 residues. The DNA for the CDR3 is TGTGCTAGCAGCCCTCTGGGAGGCGGCACTGAAGCTTTCTTT. This gives the protein CASSPLGGGTEAFF.